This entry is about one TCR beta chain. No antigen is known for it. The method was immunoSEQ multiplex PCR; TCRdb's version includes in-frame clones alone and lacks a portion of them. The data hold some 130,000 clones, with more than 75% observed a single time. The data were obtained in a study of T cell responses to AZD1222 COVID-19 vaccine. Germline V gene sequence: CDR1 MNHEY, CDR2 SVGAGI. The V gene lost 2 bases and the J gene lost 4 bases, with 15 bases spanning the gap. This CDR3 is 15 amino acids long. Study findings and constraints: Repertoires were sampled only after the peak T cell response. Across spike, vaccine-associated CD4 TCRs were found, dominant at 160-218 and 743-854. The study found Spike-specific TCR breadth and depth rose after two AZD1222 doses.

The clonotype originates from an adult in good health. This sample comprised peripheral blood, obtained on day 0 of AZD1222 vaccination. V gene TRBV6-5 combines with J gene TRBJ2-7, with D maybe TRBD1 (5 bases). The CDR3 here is CASSYRSREGYEQYF. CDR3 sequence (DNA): TGTGCCAGCAGTTACCGGAGCAGGGAAGGATACGAGCAGTACTTC.